This TCR beta chain was recovered during a study of shared clonotypes between healthy human individuals. Findings of the study overall: Non-shared clonotypes were found to have lower generation probabilities than the clonotypes that were shared by all four of the sorted-subset donors.

Method: immunoSEQ multiplex PCR; TCRdb's copy keeps in-frame clones and lacks some. Here the sample spans about 1,500,000 clones, roughly 96% being singletons. In the case of this clone: The antigen is not known.

Germline CDR1 is KGHSH and CDR2 is LQKENI. Trimming removed 6 bases from V and 1 base from J; junction bases left unmatched: 17. The CDR3 contains 18 residues. This clonotype originated in a man aged 25 to 45 in good health. The chain has TRBV18 and TRBJ1-1, with 7 bases identical to TRBD1. The sequencing sample was made of naive CD4+ T cells sorted from blood. The sample's subset: CD45RA+ positively selected. CDR3 sequence (DNA): TGTGCCAGCTCGTCCACCGGCCTCAGCCCAGGGGGGAACACTGAAGCTTTCTTT. Translating gives CASSSTGLSPGGNTEAFF.